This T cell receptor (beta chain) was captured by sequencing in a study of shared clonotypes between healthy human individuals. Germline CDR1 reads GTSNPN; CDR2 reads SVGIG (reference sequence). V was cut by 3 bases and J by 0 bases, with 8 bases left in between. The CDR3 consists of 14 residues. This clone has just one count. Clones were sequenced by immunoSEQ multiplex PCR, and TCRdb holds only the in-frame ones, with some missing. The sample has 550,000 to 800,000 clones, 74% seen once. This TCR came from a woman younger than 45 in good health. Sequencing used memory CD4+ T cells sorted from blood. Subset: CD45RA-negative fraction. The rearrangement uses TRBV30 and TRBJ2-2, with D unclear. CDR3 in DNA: TGTGCCTGGAGAGTCAGCGCGAACACCGGGGAGCTGTTTTTT. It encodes CAWRVSANTGELFF.